This entry features one T cell receptor beta chain sequence. The authors' processing: Samples contained a median of roughly 96,000 TCRs, with a range of roughly 20,000 to 750,000. One entry per CDR3 protein results from TCRdb running MiXCR on the RACE reads. The V and J calls were determined by TCRdb, not by the authors. The sample yields about 270,000 distinct CDR3 sequences, around 7.7% seen once. The data are from a study of human T cells and chemical hapten exposure. Study in general: Patients had diphenylcyclopropenone applied to the scalp weekly throughout the approximately 24-week study.

CDR1 is SGHRS, CDR2 YFSETQ, per germline. CDR3 length equals 11 residues. V was trimmed by 5 bases and J by 6 bases, leaving 8 bases between them. Stated time point: pre-sensitization, week 0. The treatment is: therapeutic diphenylcyclopropenone sensitization with weekly scalp DPC. Sequenced here: whole blood, sampled in connection with sensitization to the hapten diphenylcyclopropenone (DPC). The source is a man between 18 and 35 years old with alopecia areata. Some clones in this sample may be carry-over from other donors' samples. The rearrangement uses TRBV5-1 and TRBJ1-2, with D unclear. CDR3 nucleotide sequence: TGCGCCAGCAGAGCTGGGGATGGCTACACCTTC. As protein: CASRAGDGYTF.